The rows below give T cell receptor beta chains drawn from one sample of a study of blood T cells in healthy people across ages. TCRdb re-called the 5' RACE reads with MiXCR, one entry per CDR3 protein. The sample has roughly 1.5 million distinct CDR3 sequences; approximately 39% are singletons. Sample: blood. Source of these receptors: a woman between 18 and 30 years old in good health. CDR3s include the opening cysteine and the closing phenylalanine or tryptophan. The D gene is left open where the match is weak. Only some rows state a clone size, as once, few, many or a class for expanded clones.

v_gene: TRBV6-4; abundance: once; j_gene: TRBJ2-5; len: 15; d_gene: .; CDR3nt: TGTGCCAGCAGTGAATTCGGGACGCAAGGTTATGAGCAGTACTTC; CDR3aa: CASSEFGTQGYEQYF
v_gene: TRBV6-5; abundance: few; j_gene: TRBJ2-1; len: 15; d_gene: TRBD2; CDR3nt: TGTGCCAGCAGTTACGAGTCTAGCGGGAGGAATGAGCAGTTCTTC; CDR3aa: CASSYESSGRNEQFF
v_gene: TRBV20-1; abundance: few; j_gene: TRBJ1-2; len: 18; d_gene: .; CDR3nt: TGCAGTGCTAGAGCCCTCTGGGCAGGTCAGCAAATGGACTATGGCTACACCTTC; CDR3aa: CSARALWAGQQMDYGYTF
v_gene: TRBV4-1; abundance: .; j_gene: TRBJ1-2; len: 15; d_gene: TRBD1; CDR3nt: TGCGCCAGCAGCCAAGATGACAGGGCGGGTTATGGCTACACCTTC; CDR3aa: CASSQDDRAGYGYTF
v_gene: TRBV7-2; abundance: .; j_gene: TRBJ1-5; len: 14; d_gene: .; CDR3nt: TGTGCCAGCAGCTTAGGGCCAGGGTATCAGCCCCAGCATTTT; CDR3aa: CASSLGPGYQPQHF
v_gene: TRBV9; abundance: .; j_gene: TRBJ1-2; len: 11; d_gene: .; CDR3nt: TGTGCCAGCAACGGACACGCTGGCTACACCTTC; CDR3aa: CASNGHAGYTF
v_gene: TRBV2; abundance: .; j_gene: TRBJ2-7; len: 16; d_gene: TRBD1; CDR3nt: TGTGCCAGCAGTGACGGCCCAGGGGGAAACTCCTACGAGCAGTACTTC; CDR3aa: CASSDGPGGNSYEQYF
v_gene: TRBV5-1; abundance: few; j_gene: TRBJ2-1; len: 14; d_gene: TRBD1; CDR3nt: TGCGCCAGCAGCCCGAGACAGGGGTCCAATGAGCAGTTCTTC; CDR3aa: CASSPRQGSNEQFF
v_gene: TRBV7-9; abundance: .; j_gene: TRBJ1-6; len: 14; d_gene: .; CDR3nt: TGTGCCAGCAGCTTAATGGGACCTAATTCACCCCTCCACTTT; CDR3aa: CASSLMGPNSPLHF
v_gene: TRBV6-5; abundance: few; j_gene: TRBJ2-1; len: 15; d_gene: .; CDR3nt: TGTGCCAGCGGAAGGGACTCCAGCTCCTACAATGAGCAGTTCTTC; CDR3aa: CASGRDSSSYNEQFF
v_gene: TRBV13; abundance: .; j_gene: TRBJ1-4; len: 14; d_gene: .; CDR3nt: TGTGCCAGCAGCCGGGGTCAGCAAAATGAAAAACTGTTTTTT; CDR3aa: CASSRGQQNEKLFF
v_gene: TRBV29-1; abundance: few; j_gene: TRBJ1-1; len: 13; d_gene: .; CDR3nt: TGCAGCGGGTCCGGACGGGCGAACACTGAAGCTTTCTTT; CDR3aa: CSGSGRANTEAFF
v_gene: TRBV28; abundance: .; j_gene: TRBJ1-6; len: 12; d_gene: .; CDR3nt: TGTGCCAGCACCTTGGGACTGGGGCTCCTCCACTTT; CDR3aa: CASTLGLGLLHF
v_gene: TRBV4-1; abundance: .; j_gene: TRBJ1-1; len: 16; d_gene: .; CDR3nt: TGCGCCAGCAGCCCAAGTACGGCCGAATCGAACACTGAAGCTTTCTTT; CDR3aa: CASSPSTAESNTEAFF
v_gene: TRBV5-1; abundance: .; j_gene: TRBJ1-1; len: 14; d_gene: .; CDR3nt: TGCGCCAGCAGCTTGGGGAGCCAGGGGACTGAAGCTTTCTTT; CDR3aa: CASSLGSQGTEAFF
v_gene: TRBV10-3; abundance: .; j_gene: TRBJ2-4; len: 10; d_gene: .; CDR3nt: TGTGCCACAAAAGGGGACATTCAGTACTTC; CDR3aa: CATKGDIQYF
v_gene: TRBV7-2; abundance: .; j_gene: TRBJ2-1; len: 16; d_gene: TRBD2; CDR3nt: TGTGCCAGCAGCTTAGTCTCGGCGGGGGGGTACAATGAGCAGTTCTTC; CDR3aa: CASSLVSAGGYNEQFF
v_gene: TRBV27; abundance: .; j_gene: TRBJ2-3; len: 16; d_gene: .; CDR3nt: TGTGCCAGCAGTTTAGCCGGGACCCTCCATGCAGATACGCAGTATTTT; CDR3aa: CASSLAGTLHADTQYF
v_gene: TRBV7-9; abundance: .; j_gene: TRBJ2-3; len: 13; d_gene: .; CDR3nt: TGTGCCAGCAGCGGAGAATTGACAGATACGCAGTATTTT; CDR3aa: CASSGELTDTQYF
v_gene: TRBV4-1; abundance: .; j_gene: TRBJ1-1; len: 14; d_gene: TRBD1; CDR3nt: TGCGCCAGCAGCCAAGTTGACAGGGGGACAGAAGCTTTCTTT; CDR3aa: CASSQVDRGTEAFF